This entry describes one TCR beta chain. Its cognate antigen is unknown. The data derive from a study of cytomegalovirus exposure and HLA in healthy donors. Study results and limitations: A later analysis showed TCR association rates differing by HLA locus, peaking at DRB1 and lowest at HLA-C. Within a later analysis, the majority of CMV-associated TCR beta chains appeared HLA-restricted.

At sampling all donors were nominally healthy, likely with unrecorded immune exposures. PCR employed 60 Vbeta and 13 Jbeta primers. Generated by immunoSEQ multiplex PCR, the TCRdb table keeps only in-frame clones and is missing some. The sample has 50,000 or so clones, roughly 80% seen once; the top ten hold about 3%. The CDR3 is 13 residues long. The V and J ends lost 6 bases and 5 bases respectively, with 16 bases between them. From germline, CDR1 is SQVTM and CDR2 ANQGSEA. Source material: PBMCs. The clonotype comes from a woman in her 40s in good health and CMV-seropositive. The rearrangement uses TRBV29-1 and TRBJ2-5, with a possible D match to TRBD1 (5 bases). The CDR3 DNA reads TGCAGCGTCGCCCTGACAGTGGGGGAGACCCAGTACTTC. Protein sequence: CSVALTVGETQYF.